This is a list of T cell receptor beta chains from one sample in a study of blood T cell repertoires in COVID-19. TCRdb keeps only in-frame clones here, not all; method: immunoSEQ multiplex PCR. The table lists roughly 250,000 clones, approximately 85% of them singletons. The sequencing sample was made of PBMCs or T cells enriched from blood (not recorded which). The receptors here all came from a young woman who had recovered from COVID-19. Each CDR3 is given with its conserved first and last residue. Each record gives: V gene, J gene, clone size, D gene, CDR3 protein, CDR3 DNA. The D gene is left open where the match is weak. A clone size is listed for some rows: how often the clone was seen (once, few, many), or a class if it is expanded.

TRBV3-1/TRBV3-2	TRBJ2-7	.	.	CASSPPTGLRYEQYF	TGTGCCAGCAGCCCGCCGACAGGACTGAGGTACGAGCAGTACTTC
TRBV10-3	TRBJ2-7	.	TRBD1	CAIRTGSSYEQYF	TGTGCCATCAGGACAGGGAGTTCCTACGAGCAGTACTTC
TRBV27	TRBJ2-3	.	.	CASSPSGLRTDTQYF	TGTGCCAGCAGTCCCTCAGGGTTGAGGACAGATACGCAGTATTTT
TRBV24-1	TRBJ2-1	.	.	CATSDLDSVNEQFF	TGTGCCACCAGTGATTTGGATTCGGTCAATGAGCAGTTCTTC
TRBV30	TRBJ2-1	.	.	CAWSPRTLTSYNEQFF	TGTGCCTGGAGTCCAAGGACTCTAACCTCCTACAATGAGCAGTTCTTC
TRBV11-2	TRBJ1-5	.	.	CASSLGGVGQPQHF	TGTGCCAGCAGCTTAGGGGGAGTGGGTCAGCCCCAGCATTTT
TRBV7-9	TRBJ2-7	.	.	CASSLATGGVREQYF	TGTGCCAGCAGCTTAGCCACAGGCGGGGTGCGTGAGCAGTACTTC
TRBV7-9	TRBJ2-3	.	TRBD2	CASRAGGSSPSNTDTQYF	TGTGCCAGCAGAGCGGGAGGTTCATCCCCCAGCAACACAGATACGCAGTATTTT
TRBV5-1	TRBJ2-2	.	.	CASSPGRGTNTGELFF	TGCGCCAGCAGCCCCGGACGGGGGACTAACACCGGGGAGCTGTTTTTT
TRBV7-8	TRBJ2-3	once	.	CASSLGGFTDTQYF	TGTGCCAGCAGCCTTGGAGGGTTCACAGATACGCAGTATTTT
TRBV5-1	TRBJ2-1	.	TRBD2	CASSRTSGIRNEQFF	TGCGCCAGCAGCCGGACTAGCGGGATTCGGAATGAGCAGTTCTTC
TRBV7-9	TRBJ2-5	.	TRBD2	CASNRAGEETQYF	TGTGCCAGCAATCGGGCGGGAGAAGAGACCCAGTACTTC
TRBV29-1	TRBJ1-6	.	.	CSVRGENSGSPLHF	TGCAGCGTTCGAGGCGAGAACAGCGGGTCACCCCTCCACTTT
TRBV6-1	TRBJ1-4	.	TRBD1	CASSARIGGQSYTNEKLFF	TGTGCCAGCAGTGCCAGAATTGGGGGACAGAGCTACACTAATGAAAAACTGTTTTTT
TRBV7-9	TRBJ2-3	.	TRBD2	CASSLGYKRETGDTQYF	TGTGCCAGCAGCTTAGGCTATAAGCGGGAGACGGGAGATACGCAGTATTTT
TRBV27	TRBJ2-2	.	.	CASSFIGVATGELFF	TGTGCCAGCAGTTTCATCGGGGTGGCCACCGGGGAGCTGTTTTTT
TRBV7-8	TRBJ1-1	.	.	CASSPVSTEAFF	TGTGCCAGCAGCCCCGTCTCCACTGAAGCTTTCTTT
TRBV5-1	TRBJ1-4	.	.	CASRVGGNEKLFF	TGCGCCAGCAGAGTCGGGGGTAATGAAAAACTGTTTTTT
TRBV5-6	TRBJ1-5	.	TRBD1	CASSSGQLNQPQHF	TGTGCCAGCAGCTCGGGACAGCTCAATCAGCCCCAGCATTTT
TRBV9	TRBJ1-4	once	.	CASSGDRSGGEKLFF	TGTGCCAGCAGCGGAGACCGCTCCGGCGGTGAAAAACTGTTTTTT
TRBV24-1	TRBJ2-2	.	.	CATSWAAKGTGELFF	TGTGCCACCAGTTGGGCTGCCAAAGGTACCGGGGAGCTGTTTTTT
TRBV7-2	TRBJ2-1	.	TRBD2	CASSESTSGGLNEQFF	TGTGCCAGCAGCGAATCCACTAGCGGGGGGTTGAATGAGCAGTTCTTC
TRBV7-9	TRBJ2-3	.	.	CASSRSGTSTDTQYF	TGTGCCAGCAGCCGATCCGGGACTAGCACAGATACGCAGTATTTT
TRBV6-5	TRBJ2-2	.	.	CASSYSSGGGGGELFF	TGTGCCAGCAGTTACTCGTCCGGGGGAGGGGGCGGGGAGCTGTTTTTT
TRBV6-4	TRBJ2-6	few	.	CASSGTQTGANVLTF	TGTGCCAGCTCCGGGACACAGACTGGGGCCAACGTCCTGACTTTC
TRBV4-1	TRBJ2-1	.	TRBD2	CASSQTASGGVYNEQFF	TGCGCCAGCAGCCAGACGGCTAGCGGGGGGGTGTACAATGAGCAGTTCTTC
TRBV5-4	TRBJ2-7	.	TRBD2	CASSISGTRPEQYF	TGTGCCAGCAGCATATCCGGGACTAGGCCCGAGCAGTACTTC
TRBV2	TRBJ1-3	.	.	CASTKLLSGNTIYF	TGTGCCAGCACTAAGCTCCTCTCTGGAAACACCATATATTTT
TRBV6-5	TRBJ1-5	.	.	CASSLDSSNQPQHF	TGTGCCAGCAGTTTGGACAGCAGCAATCAGCCCCAGCATTTT
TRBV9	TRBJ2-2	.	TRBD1	CASSATGANTGELFF	TGTGCCAGCAGCGCGACAGGGGCGAACACCGGGGAGCTGTTTTTT
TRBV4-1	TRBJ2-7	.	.	CASKKDSSYEQYF	TGCGCCAGCAAAAAGGACAGTTCCTACGAGCAGTACTTC
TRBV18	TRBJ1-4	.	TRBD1	CASSPPDRGGSNEKLFF	TGTGCCAGCTCACCCCCGGACAGGGGAGGGAGTAATGAAAAACTGTTTTTT
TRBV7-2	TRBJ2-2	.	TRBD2	CASSFFGTSIPGELFF	TGTGCCAGCAGCTTTTTTGGGACTAGCATCCCCGGGGAGCTGTTTTTT
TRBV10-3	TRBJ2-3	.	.	CAISESGGTDTQYF	TGTGCCATCAGTGAGTCCGGGGGCACAGATACGCAGTATTTT
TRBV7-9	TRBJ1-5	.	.	CASSLGAQNQPQHF	TGTGCCAGCAGCTTAGGTGCGCAAAATCAGCCCCAGCATTTT
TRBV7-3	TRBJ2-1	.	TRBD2	CASSLSLAGDNEQFF	TGTGCCAGCAGCTTAAGTTTAGCGGGAGATAATGAGCAGTTCTTC
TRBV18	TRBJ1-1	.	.	CASSPPSQGLLGEAFF	TGTGCCAGCTCACCACCGTCCCAGGGGCTGCTAGGGGAAGCTTTCTTT
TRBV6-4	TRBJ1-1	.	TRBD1	CASSDSTGEAFF	TGTGCCAGCAGTGACTCGACAGGGGAAGCTTTCTTT
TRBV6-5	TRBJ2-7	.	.	CASRGGPSYEQYF	TGTGCCAGCAGAGGGGGACCATCCTACGAGCAGTACTTC
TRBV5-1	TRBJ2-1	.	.	CASRARDNEQFF	TGCGCCAGCAGGGCGCGGGACAATGAGCAGTTCTTC
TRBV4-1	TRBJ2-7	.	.	CASSQERQASYEQYF	TGCGCCAGCAGCCAAGAAAGACAGGCCTCCTACGAGCAGTACTTC
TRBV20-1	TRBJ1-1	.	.	CAGESRGEAFF	TGCGCCGGGGAGTCCCGCGGGGAAGCTTTCTTT
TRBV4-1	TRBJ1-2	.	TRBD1	CASSRVDRGDGYTF	TGCGCCAGCAGCCGCGTAGACAGGGGGGATGGCTACACCTTC
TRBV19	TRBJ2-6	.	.	CASRSAEMTGANILTF	TGTGCCAGTAGATCGGCGGAGATGACTGGGGCCAACATCCTGACTTTC
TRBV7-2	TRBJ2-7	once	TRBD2	CASRSQSGGGSYEQYF	TGTGCCAGCAGGTCCCAGTCCGGGGGGGGATCCTACGAGCAGTACTTC
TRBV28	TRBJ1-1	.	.	CASSPLRERNTEAFF	TGTGCCAGCAGCCCTTTGCGGGAGCGAAACACTGAAGCTTTCTTT
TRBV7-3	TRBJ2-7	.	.	CASSPHCPGHRYEQYF	TGTGCCAGCAGCCCCCATTGCCCGGGACATCGGTACGAGCAGTACTTC
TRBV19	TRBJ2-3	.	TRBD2	CASRARGVPSTDTQYF	TGTGCCAGTAGGGCGCGGGGGGTCCCTAGCACAGATACGCAGTATTTT
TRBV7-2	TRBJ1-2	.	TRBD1	CASSPGTAYGYTF	TGTGCCAGCAGCCCCGGGACAGCATATGGCTACACCTTC
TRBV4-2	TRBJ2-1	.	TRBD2	CASSQVYGTSSRNNEQFF	TGTGCCAGCAGCCAAGTATATGGGACTAGCTCTAGGAACAATGAGCAGTTCTTC
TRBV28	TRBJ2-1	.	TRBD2	CASLTPGRASTTNEQFF	TGTGCCAGCCTTACCCCGGGGAGGGCCTCAACCACCAATGAGCAGTTCTTC
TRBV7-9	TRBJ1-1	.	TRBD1	CASSLETGSTEAFF	TGTGCCAGCAGCTTAGAGACAGGGAGCACTGAAGCTTTCTTT
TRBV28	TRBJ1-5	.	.	CASSLDERAGFSSNQPQHF	TGTGCCAGCAGTTTGGACGAGAGGGCGGGGTTCTCTAGCAATCAGCCCCAGCATTTT
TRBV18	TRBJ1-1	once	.	CASSPPMGWEAEAFF	TGTGCCAGCTCACCACCTATGGGGTGGGAGGCTGAAGCTTTCTTT
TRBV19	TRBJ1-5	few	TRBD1	CASKGRGGQRNQPQHF	TGTGCCAGTAAAGGAAGAGGGGGCCAACGCAATCAGCCCCAGCATTTT
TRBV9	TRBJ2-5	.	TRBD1	CASSGQGSQETQYF	TGTGCCAGCAGCGGACAGGGTTCCCAAGAGACCCAGTACTTC
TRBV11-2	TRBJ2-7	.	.	CASSLAETASSYEQYF	TGTGCCAGCAGCTTAGCGGAGACAGCAAGCTCCTACGAGCAGTACTTC